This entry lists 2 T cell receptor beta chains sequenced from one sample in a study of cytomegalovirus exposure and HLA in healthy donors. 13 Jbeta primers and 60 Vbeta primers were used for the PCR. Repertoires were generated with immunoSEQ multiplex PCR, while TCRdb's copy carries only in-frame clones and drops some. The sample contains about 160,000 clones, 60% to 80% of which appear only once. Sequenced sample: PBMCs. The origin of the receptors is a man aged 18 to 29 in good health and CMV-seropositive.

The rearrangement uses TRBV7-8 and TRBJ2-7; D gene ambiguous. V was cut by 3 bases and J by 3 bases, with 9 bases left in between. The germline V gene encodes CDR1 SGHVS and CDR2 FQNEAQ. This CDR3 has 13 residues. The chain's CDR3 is CASSFNGFYEQYF. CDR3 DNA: TGTGCCAGCAGCTTTAACGGGTTCTACGAGCAGTACTTC.

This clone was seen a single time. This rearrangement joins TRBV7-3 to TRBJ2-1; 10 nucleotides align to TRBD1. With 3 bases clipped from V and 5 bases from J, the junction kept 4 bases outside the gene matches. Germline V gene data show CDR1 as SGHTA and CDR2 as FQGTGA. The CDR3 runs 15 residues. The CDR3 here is CASSFGQGVNNEQFF. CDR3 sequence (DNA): TGTGCCAGCAGCTTTGGACAGGGGGTCAACAATGAGCAGTTCTTC.